This paragraph covers one TCR beta chain sequence. Its antigen is not known. This sample was included in a study of CD8+CD57+ T cells in acquired aplastic anemia. Study summary: Isolated CD4+ and CD8+ cells, once sorted, yielded DNA averaging roughly 3.2 ug. Healthy donor sequencing depth: 9.5 million to 10.8 million CD4+, some 11 million CD8+ reads. Study outcomes and limitations: Around 29 CD8+ CDR3 sequences were shared between patients and controls. The CD8+ Simpson's diversity of patients and controls was not significantly different.

TCR beta VDJ and CDR3 profiles were obtained from a genomic DNA template. TCRdb independently ran MiXCR on the reads; one entry per CDR3 protein. The data hold about 420,000 distinct CDR3 sequences, with about two thirds observed a single time. Trimming shortened V by 4 bases and J by 2 bases, and 13 bases separated the two germline ends. Germline CDR1 and CDR2: SGDLS and YYNGEE. This CDR3 spans 14 amino acids. The V and J genes are TRBV9 and TRBJ2-7; maybe TRBD1 (5 bases). The sample taken for sequencing was sorted CD4+, CD8+, or CD8+CD57+ T cells (not recorded which) from PBMCs. The receptor was isolated from a human donor in good health, serving as a control. This CDR3 reads CASSLSDSAYEQYF. The CDR3 bases are TGTGCCAGCAGCCTAAGTGACAGCGCCTACGAGCAGTACTTC.